The 19 T cell receptor beta chains reported below all come from one sample, sequenced in a study of CD8+CD57+ T cells in acquired aplastic anemia. According to the study, genomic DNA was the template for TCR beta VDJ and CDR3 profiling. MiXCR was run by TCRdb on the reads, yielding one entry per CDR3 protein. The sample consists of around 180,000 distinct CDR3 sequences, 55% to 70% of them appearing once. The sequencing input was sorted CD4+, CD8+, or CD8+CD57+ T cells (not recorded which) from PBMCs. These receptors were collected from a human donor in good health.

The V call is TRBV19, the J call TRBJ1-5, with D unresolved. The V and J ends lost 5 bases and 3 bases respectively, with 11 bases between them. The CDR3 totals 14 residues. Germline loops: CDR1 LNHDA, CDR2 SQIVND (reference sequence). The CDR3 protein is CASSEQIPNQPQHF. The CDR3 coding sequence is TGTGCCAGTAGTGAACAGATACCCAATCAGCCCCAGCATTTT.

This clonotype has more than one count but fewer than ten. The chain uses TRBV5-4 and TRBJ1-6, with 7 bases lining up with TRBD1. CDR1 and CDR2 from the germline V gene are SGHNT and YYREEE (reference sequence). V was clipped by 0 bases and J by 10 bases; unmatched bases: 4. CDR3 length: 14 residues. The CDR3 here is CASSLEGADSPLHF. In DNA, the CDR3 is TGTGCCAGCAGCTTGGAGGGGGCAGACTCACCCCTCCACTTT.

The chain joins TRBV24-1 to TRBJ2-3; no definite D call. V dropped 5 bases and J dropped 4 bases, with 21 bases sitting between them. The CDR3 contains 17 residues. Germline V gene sequence: CDR1 KGHDR, CDR2 SFDVKD. For the CDR3, the DNA is TGTGCCACCAGTGTTGGTACGTCCCGAAGGGTCGCAGATACGCAGTATTTT. It is translated as CATSVGTSRRVADTQYF.

This clonotype has a handful of counts. This chain links TRBV20-1 with TRBJ2-5, with D perhaps TRBD1 (6 bases). This CDR3 has 13 amino acids. Germline CDR1 reads DFQATT; CDR2 reads SNEGSKA (reference sequence). V lost 5 bases and J lost 3, with 13 bases in between. CDR3 loop: CSAGDTVKETQYF. CDR3 bases: TGCAGTGCTGGGGACACAGTGAAAGAGACCCAGTACTTC.

The chain employs TRBV2 and TRBJ1-1; D gene ambiguous. The ends were cut back, 4 bases at V and 4 bases at J, with 10 bases in the middle. CDR1 and CDR2 (germline): SNHLY, FYNNEI. The length of the CDR3 is 13 residues. The CDR3 loop reads CASSGPRGTEAFF. CDR3 bases: TGTGCCAGCAGTGGTCCTCGGGGCACTGAAGCTTTCTTT.

As concerns this clonotype: One end of the junction fails to match germline, which may point to a read error. CDR3 loop: CASSLVGQGSSPLHF. As DNA, the CDR3 is TGCGCCAGCAGCTTGGTAGGTCAGGGGTCGTCACCCCTCCACTTT. V gene TRBV5-6 combines with J gene TRBJ1-6; D may be TRBD1 (6 bases). Germline V lookup: CDR1 SGHDT, CDR2 YYEEEE. The CDR3 runs 15 residues.

This clonotype showed up just a few times. V gene TRBV2 combines with J gene TRBJ1-1, with D unresolved. Looked up from germline, CDR1 is SNHLY and CDR2 is FYNNEI. Trimming took off 2 bases at V and 4 bases at J, with 8 bases between the two ends. The CDR3 sequence is 13 residues long. The CDR3 nucleotides are TGTGCCAGCAGTGAACCCCATAGCACTGAAGCTTTCTTT. It translates to CASSEPHSTEAFF.

The V call is TRBV5-6, the J call TRBJ1-1; D not resolved. V was shortened by 4 bases and J by 1 base, with 17 bases between the two germline ends. Looked up from germline, CDR1 is SGHDT and CDR2 is YYEEEE. The CDR3 has 16 amino acids. The CDR3 here is CASSPSWWAGNTEAFF. CDR3 nucleotide sequence: TGTGCCAGCAGCCCAAGTTGGTGGGCAGGGAACACTGAAGCTTTCTTT.

The chain links TRBV4-1 to TRBJ2-7; D not certain. The CDR3 is 15 amino acids. Deletions cut 3 bases from V and 0 bases from J, with 12 bases between. CDR1 is MGHRA and CDR2 is YSYEKL in the germline V gene. CDR3 sequence reads: CASSQVGSTSYEQYF. CDR3 DNA sequence: TGCGCCAGCAGCCAGGTTGGATCCACCTCCTACGAGCAGTACTTC.

The chain uses TRBV9 and TRBJ2-7; tentatively, D is TRBD1 or TRBD2 (5 bases each). CDR3 length equals 12 residues. Germline loops: CDR1 SGDLS, CDR2 YYNGEE. V was pared by 0 bases and J by 5 bases, with 6 bases between. The CDR3 is CASSVAGHEQYF. The CDR3 DNA is TGTGCCAGCAGCGTAGCGGGACACGAGCAGTACTTC.

This chain joins TRBV29-1 and TRBJ2-3; maybe TRBD1 (5 bases). The CDR3 length is 14 residues. V was trimmed by 2 bases and J by 2 bases, leaving 11 bases between them. CDR1 is SQVTM and CDR2 is ANQGSEA in the germline V gene. The CDR3 here is CSVEIPGHTDTQYF. CDR3 sequence (DNA): TGCAGCGTTGAAATTCCAGGGCACACAGATACGCAGTATTTT.

This clonotype was found a few times. CDR3 coding DNA: TGCAGTGCGGTAGCGGGACAGGGTAGCGGGGAGCTGTTTTTT. This gives the protein CSAVAGQGSGELFF. The genes are TRBV20-1 and TRBJ2-2; weak D call: TRBD1 (9 bases). Germline assignment: CDR1 DFQATT and CDR2 SNEGSKA (reference sequence). Trimming took off 6 bases at V and 7 bases at J, with 18 bases between the two ends. The CDR3 is 14 residues long.

This clonotype has a handful of counts. J is TRBJ2-1 and V is TRBV5-4, with 9 bases fitting TRBD2. Losses at the gene ends were 1 base for V and 4 bases for J; bases not matched to a gene: 12. Germline V gene data show CDR1 as SGHNT and CDR2 as YYREEE (reference sequence). The CDR3 is 18 residues long. The CDR3 sequence: CASSLFSGRSQLYNEQFF. CDR3 DNA sequence: TGTGCCAGCAGCTTGTTTAGCGGGAGATCACAGCTTTACAATGAGCAGTTCTTC.

This clonotype showed up many times. J is TRBJ2-2 and V is TRBV5-1; D is undetermined. CDR1 is SGHRS, CDR2 YFSETQ, per germline. The CDR3 runs to 14 residues. V was clipped by 2 bases and J by 3 bases, with 8 bases between them. The CDR3 DNA reads TGCGCCAGCAGCTTTGATGCGTACACCGGGGAGCTGTTTTTT. The encoded protein is CASSFDAYTGELFF.

The rearrangement joins TRBV5-1 to TRBJ2-3, with a possible D match to TRBD2 (6 bases). V shed 3 bases and J shed 6 bases, with 11 bases lying between them. The CDR3 sequence is 13 residues long. CDR1 is SGHRS, CDR2 YFSETQ, per germline. CDR3 nucleotides: TGCGCCAGCAGCTCTGGACTACAGGATACGCAGTATTTT. Its protein is CASSSGLQDTQYF.

This clonotype was detected many times. The chain recombines TRBV9 with TRBJ2-1; D might be TRBD2 (5 bases). CDR1 and CDR2 (germline): SGDLS, YYNGEE. The length of the CDR3 is 13 residues. Trimming left V 2 bases short and J 9 bases short, with 12 bases between. The CDR3 sequence is CASSVTTPGEQFF. In DNA, the CDR3 is TGTGCCAGCAGCGTGACTACCCCAGGTGAGCAGTTCTTC.

This sequence joins TRBV12-3 or TRBV12-4 and TRBJ1-1; 7 bases agree with TRBD1. The CDR3 is 14 residues long. V lost 6 bases, J lost 1 base, and 5 bases stayed unmatched. The CDR3 nucleotides read TGTGCCAGCAGCCCCGGACAGGCGAACACTGAAGCTTTCTTT. It specifies CASSPGQANTEAFF.

The rearrangement uses TRBV2 and TRBJ1-5; 9 nucleotides align to TRBD1. CDR1 and CDR2 from the germline V gene are SNHLY and FYNNEI. This CDR3 contains 15 residues. The V and J ends lost 4 bases and 7 bases, in that order; junction bases with no gene match: 8. The CDR3 DNA reads TGTGCCAGCAGTGGTACAGGGGGCGAGGGGCAGCCCCAGCATTTT. Translation: CASSGTGGEGQPQHF.

The chain employs TRBV20-1 and TRBJ2-3; TRBD2 matches at 9 bases. Germline CDR1 is DFQATT and CDR2 is SNEGSKA (reference sequence). Losses at the gene ends were 4 bases for V and 4 bases for J; bases not matched to a gene: 9. The CDR3 extends over 15 amino acids. CDR3 DNA sequence: TGCAGTGCTATAGATAGCGGGAGAGTCGCAGATACGCAGTATTTT. Amino acids: CSAIDSGRVADTQYF.